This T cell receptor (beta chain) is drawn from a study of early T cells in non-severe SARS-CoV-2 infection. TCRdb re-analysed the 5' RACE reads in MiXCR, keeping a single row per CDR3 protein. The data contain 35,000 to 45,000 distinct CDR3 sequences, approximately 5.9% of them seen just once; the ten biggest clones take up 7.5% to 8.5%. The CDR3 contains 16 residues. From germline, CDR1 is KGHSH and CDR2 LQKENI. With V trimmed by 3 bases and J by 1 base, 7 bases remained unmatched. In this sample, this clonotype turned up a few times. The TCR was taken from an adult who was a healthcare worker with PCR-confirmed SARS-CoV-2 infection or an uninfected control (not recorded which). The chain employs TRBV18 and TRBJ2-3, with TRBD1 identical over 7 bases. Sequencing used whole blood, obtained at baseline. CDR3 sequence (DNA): TGTGCCAGCTCACCTCAGGGGGTCTATGGCACAGATACGCAGTATTTT. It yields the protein CASSPQGVYGTDTQYF.